The sequence of this TCR beta chain was determined in a study of OX40 agonist ivuxolimab in advanced cancers. Study summary: Prior checkpoint blockade (anti-PD-1, anti-PD-L1 or anti-CTLA-4) was permitted; 40% had it. Three partial responders included one hepatocellular carcinoma patient and two cutaneous melanoma patients. Whole-study findings and limits: Expansion of clones was among the lowest in partial responders at 0.1-3.0 mg/kg.

In the case of this clone: The antigen is unknown.

This CDR3 region has 12 residues. CDR1 and CDR2 (germline): WSHSY, SAAADI. V was trimmed by 8 bases and J by 9 bases, leaving 14 bases between them. Method: immunoSEQ multiplex PCR; TCRdb's copy keeps in-frame clones and lacks some. The profile shows under 95,000 clones, approximately 90% of them singletons. Sequenced material: CD4+ or CD8+ T cells sorted from blood, taken in a trial of the OX40 agonist ivuxolimab. The rearrangement uses TRBV10-2 and TRBJ2-1; D gene ambiguous. This TCR was sampled from an adult with an advanced solid tumor such as melanoma, head and neck, liver or kidney cancer. CDR3: CASLTLRTEQFF. The DNA of the CDR3 is TGCGCCAGCTTAACTTTAAGGACTGAGCAGTTCTTC.